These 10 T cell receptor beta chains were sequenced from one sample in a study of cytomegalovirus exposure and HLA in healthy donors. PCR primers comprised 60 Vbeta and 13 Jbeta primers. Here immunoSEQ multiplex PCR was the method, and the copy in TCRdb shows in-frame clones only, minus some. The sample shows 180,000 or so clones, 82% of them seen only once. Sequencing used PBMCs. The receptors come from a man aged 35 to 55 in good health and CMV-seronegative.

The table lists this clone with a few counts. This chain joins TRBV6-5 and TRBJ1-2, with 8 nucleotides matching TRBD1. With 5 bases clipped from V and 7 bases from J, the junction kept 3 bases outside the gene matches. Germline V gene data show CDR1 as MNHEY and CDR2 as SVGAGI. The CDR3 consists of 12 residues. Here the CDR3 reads CASSTGGVGYTF. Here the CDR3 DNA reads TGTGCCAGCAGTACAGGGGGTGTTGGCTACACCTTC.

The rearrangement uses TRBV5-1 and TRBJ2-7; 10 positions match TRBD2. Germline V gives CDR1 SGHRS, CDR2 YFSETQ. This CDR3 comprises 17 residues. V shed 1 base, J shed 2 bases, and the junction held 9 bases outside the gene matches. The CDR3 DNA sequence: TGCGCCAGCAGCTTGCGGCCAACTAGCGGGGTTACCTACGAGCAGTACTTC. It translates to CASSLRPTSGVTYEQYF.

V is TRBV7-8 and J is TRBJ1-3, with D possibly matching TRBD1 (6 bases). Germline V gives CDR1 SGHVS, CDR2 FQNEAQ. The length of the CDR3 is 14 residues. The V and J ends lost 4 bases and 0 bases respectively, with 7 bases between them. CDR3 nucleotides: TGTGCCAGCAGCTCGACAGGCTCTGGAAACACCATATATTTT. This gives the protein CASSSTGSGNTIYF.

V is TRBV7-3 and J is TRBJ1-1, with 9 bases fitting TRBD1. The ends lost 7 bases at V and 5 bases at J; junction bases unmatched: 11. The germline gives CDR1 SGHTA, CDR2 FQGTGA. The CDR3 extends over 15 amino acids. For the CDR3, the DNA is TGTGCCAGCACCTTGGGACAGGGACGAAAAACTGAAGCTTTCTTT. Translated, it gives CASTLGQGRKTEAFF.

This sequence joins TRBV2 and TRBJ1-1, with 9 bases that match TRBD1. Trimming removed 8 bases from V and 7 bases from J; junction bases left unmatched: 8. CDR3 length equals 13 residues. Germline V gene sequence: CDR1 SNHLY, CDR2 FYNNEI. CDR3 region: CASVRQGGIEAFF. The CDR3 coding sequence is TGTGCCAGCGTCCGACAGGGGGGAATTGAAGCTTTCTTT.

Here the CDR3 reads CASSYSTRGRGEAFF. The CDR3 DNA is TGTGCCAGCAGTTACTCGACCAGGGGGCGGGGTGAAGCTTTCTTT. The chain joins TRBV6-5 to TRBJ1-1; 8 positions match TRBD1. CDR1 is MNHEY, CDR2 SVGAGI, per germline. V lost 0 bases and J lost 7; bases outside the gene matches: 7. The CDR3 is made up of 15 amino acids.

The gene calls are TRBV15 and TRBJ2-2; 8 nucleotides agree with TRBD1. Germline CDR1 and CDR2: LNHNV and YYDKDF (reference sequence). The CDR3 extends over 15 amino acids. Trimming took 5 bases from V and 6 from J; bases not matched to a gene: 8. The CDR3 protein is CATSSQGAPSGELFF. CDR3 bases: TGTGCCACCAGCTCGCAGGGGGCCCCTTCCGGGGAGCTGTTTTTT.

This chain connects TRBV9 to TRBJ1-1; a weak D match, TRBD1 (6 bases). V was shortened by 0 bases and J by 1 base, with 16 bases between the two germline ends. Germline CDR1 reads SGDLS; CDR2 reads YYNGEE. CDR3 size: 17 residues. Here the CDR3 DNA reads TGTGCCAGCAGCGTAGATCCGGGGGGGCAGGGGAACACTGAAGCTTTCTTT. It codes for CASSVDPGGQGNTEAFF.

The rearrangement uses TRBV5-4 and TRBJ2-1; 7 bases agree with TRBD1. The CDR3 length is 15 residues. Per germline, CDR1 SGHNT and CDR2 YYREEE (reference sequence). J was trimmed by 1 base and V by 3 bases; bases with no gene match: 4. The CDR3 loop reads CASSSTGLSYNEQFF. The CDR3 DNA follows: TGTGCCAGCAGCTCGACAGGGTTATCCTACAATGAGCAGTTCTTC.

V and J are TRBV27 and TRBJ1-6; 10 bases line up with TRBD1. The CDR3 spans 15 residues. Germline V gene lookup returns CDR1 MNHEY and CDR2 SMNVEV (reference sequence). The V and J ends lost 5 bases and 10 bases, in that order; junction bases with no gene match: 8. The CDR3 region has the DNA TGTGCCAGCAGTCCACGGGACAGGGGTCCCTCACCCCTCCACTTT. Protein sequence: CASSPRDRGPSPLHF.